These 29 T cell receptor beta chains originate from one sample sequenced in a study of T cell repertoires in cytomegalovirus infection. For these receptors, no antigen is known. TCRdb itself ran the reads through MiXCR, one entry per CDR3 protein. The sample holds a few hundred thousand distinct CDR3 sequences, under 45% seen once. Sequencing used cultured PBMCs, obtained from culture after CMV antigen stimulation. These receptors came from a human donor in good health (CMV status not recorded). Some clones in this sample may be carry-over from other donors' samples.

This clonotype was recorded once. This may stem from a read error, because a much larger clone lies one nucleotide away. This chain uses TRBV6-1 with TRBJ1-5; D is ambiguous. CDR1 MNHNS and CDR2 SASEGT come from the germline V gene. CDR3 length: 13 amino acids. Trimming removed 4 bases at V and 6 bases at J, with 10 bases between. The CDR3: CASSVGFGQPQHF. CDR3 sequence (DNA): TGTGCCAGCAGTGTAGGGTTCGGTCAGCCCCAGCATTTT.

The chain has TRBV29-1 and TRBJ2-7, with 9 bases lining up with TRBD1. V dropped 6 bases and J dropped 7; count of bases not matched to a gene: 10. Germline V gene data show CDR1 as SQVTM and CDR2 as ANQGSEA. This CDR3 has 13 residues. CDR3: CSVMGQGLSEQYF. The CDR3 DNA sequence: TGCAGCGTCATGGGACAGGGTTTAAGTGAGCAGTACTTC.

This clonotype appeared once. The V gene is TRBV6-5, the J gene TRBJ2-1; possible D gene TRBD2, 5 bases. V was cut by 5 bases and J by 0 bases, with 11 bases left in between. CDR3 length: 15 residues. The V gene's germline CDR1 is MNHEY and CDR2 SVGAGI. As DNA, the CDR3 is TGTGCCAGCAGTACAATAGCGAGCTCCTACAATGAGCAGTTCTTC. It encodes CASSTIASSYNEQFF.

This chain links TRBV20-1 with TRBJ2-7; weak D call: TRBD2 (5 bases). CDR1 is DFQATT, CDR2 SNEGSKA, per germline (reference sequence). This CDR3 contains 12 residues. Trimming took off 5 bases at V and 7 bases at J, with 15 bases between the two ends. CDR3 sequence (DNA): TGCAGTGCTCCCTCGGGGAGTTTGGAGCAGTACTTC. Amino acids: CSAPSGSLEQYF.

This rearrangement joins TRBV6-2 or TRBV6-3 to TRBJ2-3; D is undetermined. Germline-derived CDR1 and CDR2 are MNHEY and SVGEGT. V dropped 2 bases and J dropped 2 bases, with 8 bases sitting between them. The length of the CDR3 is 14 residues. The CDR3 DNA sequence: TGTGCCAGCAGTTACGGAGCGACCACAGATACGCAGTATTTT. Amino acid sequence: CASSYGATTDTQYF.

The sample holds a few counts of this clonotype. The genes are TRBV7-2 and TRBJ2-3; TRBD2 agrees at 7 bases. CDR3 length: 17 residues. In germline, CDR1 is SGHTA, CDR2 FQGNSA. V lost 2 bases, J lost 1 base, and 9 bases stayed unmatched. The DNA of the CDR3 is TGTGCCAGCAGCTTAATCCAAGCGGGGTTGGGCACAGATACGCAGTATTTT. This translates into CASSLIQAGLGTDTQYF.

The chain couples TRBV11-2 to TRBJ1-6; D unresolved. V lost 0 bases, J lost 7 bases, and 10 bases lay in between. The CDR3 is made up of 15 amino acids. Per germline, CDR1 SGHAT and CDR2 FQNNGV. The CDR3 sequence is CASSLETSTNSPLHF. As DNA, the CDR3 is TGTGCCAGCAGCTTAGAAACATCGACGAATTCACCCCTCCACTTT.

Points on this clonotype: One end of the junction fails to match germline, which may point to a read error. The chain employs TRBV7-2 and TRBJ2-1, with 12 bases that match TRBD2. Germline assignment: CDR1 SGHTA and CDR2 FQGNSA. The CDR3 consists of 14 residues. CDR3 coding DNA: TGTGCCAGCAGCCTAGCGGGGGGGCCCCATGAGCAGTTCTTC. As protein: CASSLAGGPHEQFF.

The V and J genes are TRBV6-6 and TRBJ2-7, with 13 bases lining up with TRBD2. Germline V gene data show CDR1 as MNHNY and CDR2 as SVGAGI (reference sequence). After removal of 5 bases from V and 0 bases from J, the junction contained 4 bases not matched to a gene. This CDR3 is built from 16 residues. CDR3 DNA: TGTGCCAGCAGTGGGACTAGCGGGGTCAGCTCCTACGAGCAGTACTTC. Protein: CASSGTSGVSSYEQYF.

The V gene is TRBV10-3, the J gene TRBJ1-4; 8 bases line up with TRBD1. The trim removed 5 bases at V and 7 bases at J, leaving 3 bases unmatched. Per the germline V gene, CDR1 is ENHRY and CDR2 is SYGVKD. This CDR3 has 13 residues. This CDR3 is CAISRDRGEKLFF. The DNA of the CDR3 is TGTGCCATCAGTAGAGACAGGGGTGAAAAACTGTTTTTT.

The chain combines TRBV12-3 or TRBV12-4 with TRBJ2-1; unclear D gene. The CDR3 sequence is 14 residues long. V shed 6 bases and J shed 0 bases, with 9 bases lying between them. The DNA of the CDR3 is TGTGCCAGCAGCCCAGAGAGCTCCTACAATGAGCAGTTCTTC. Protein: CASSPESSYNEQFF.

The J gene is TRBJ2-1, the V gene TRBV20-1; no definite D call. This CDR3 has 17 residues. V was trimmed by 0 bases and J by 8 bases, leaving 23 bases between them. Germline-derived CDR1 and CDR2 are DFQATT and SNEGSKA (reference sequence). The CDR3 here is CSAREGLRAQFMYEQFF. CDR3 in DNA: TGCAGTGCTAGAGAAGGCCTTAGGGCCCAGTTTATGTATGAGCAGTTCTTC.

The CDR3 here is CASRITGVQPGANVLTF. CDR3 sequence (DNA): TGTGCCAGCAGGATAACAGGGGTGCAACCTGGGGCCAACGTCCTGACTTTC. The J gene is TRBJ2-6, the V gene TRBV7-6, with TRBD1 matching 7 bases. The CDR3 is 17 amino acids. Germline CDR1 reads SGHVS; CDR2 reads FNYEAQ. Losses at the gene ends were 6 bases for V and 2 bases for J; bases not matched to a gene: 10.

V is TRBV14 and J is TRBJ1-6; D unclear. CDR1 is SGHDN and CDR2 is FVKESK in the germline V gene. Trimming left V 4 bases short and J 9 bases short, with 10 bases between. This CDR3 is 13 amino acids long. The chain's CDR3 is CASSPWGGSPLHF. The CDR3 DNA reads TGTGCCAGCAGCCCCTGGGGTGGTTCACCCCTCCACTTT.

The chain employs TRBV25-1 and TRBJ2-5; D is perhaps TRBD1 or TRBD2 (5 bases each). The CDR3 length is 14 residues. Trimming shortened V by 5 bases and J by 7 bases, and 17 bases separated the two germline ends. Germline V CDR1 and CDR2: MGHDK, SYGVNS. Here the CDR3 DNA reads TGTGCCAGCAGTAAAGAGGGGAGTCTGGGGACCCAGTACTTC. Residues: CASSKEGSLGTQYF. Together with reference TRBV25-1 and TRBJ2-5, the CDR3 gives the full variable domain: EADIYQTPRYLVIGTGKKITLECSQTMGHDKMYWYQQDPGMELHLIHYSYGVNSTEKGDLSSESTVSRIRTEHFPLTLESARPSHTSQYLCASSKEGSLGTQYFGPGTRLLVL.

This clonotype was seen more than once but under ten times. The chain has TRBV5-5 and TRBJ1-3; D gene unclear. CDR3 length: 14 amino acids. V lost 4 bases to trimming and J lost 6 bases, with 14 bases between them. Germline V gives CDR1 SGHKS, CDR2 YYEKEE (reference sequence). CDR3 loop: CASSPYQRENTIYF. The CDR3, as DNA: TGTGCCAGCAGCCCATATCAGCGAGAAAACACCATATATTTT. The whole variable domain, remainder taken from reference TRBV5-5 and TRBJ1-3, is DAGVTQSPTHLIKTRGQQVTLRCSPISGHKSVSWYQQVLGQGPQFIFQYYEKEERGRGNFPDRFSARQFPNYSSELNVNALLLGDSALYLCASSPYQRENTIYFGEGSWLTVV.

This clonotype came up a few times. This rearrangement joins TRBV4-3 to TRBJ1-1; D ambiguous. Germline CDR1 is LGHNA and CDR2 is YSLEER. Trimming removed 2 bases from V and 1 base from J, with 20 bases in between. This CDR3 contains 18 residues. The CDR3 protein is CASSQYPFGWEGNTEAFF. As DNA, the CDR3 is TGCGCCAGCAGCCAATATCCCTTCGGGTGGGAGGGGAACACTGAAGCTTTCTTT.

This chain connects TRBV2 to TRBJ2-1; 12 bases fit TRBD2. V lost 9 bases to trimming and J lost 4 bases; unmatched junction nucleotides: 7. CDR3 length: 15 residues. Germline CDR1 reads SNHLY; CDR2 reads FYNNEI. The CDR3 DNA reads as TGTGCCAGTATTTTAGGGACTAGCGGGTACAATGAGCAGTTCTTC. It translates to CASILGTSGYNEQFF. Full variable domain (rest looked up from reference TRBV2 and TRBJ2-1): EPEVTQTPSHQVTQMGQEVILRCVPISNHLYFYWYRQILGQKVEFLVSFYNNEISEKSEIFDDQFSVERPDGSNFTLKIRSTKLEDSAMYFCASILGTSGYNEQFFGPGTRLTVL.

J is TRBJ1-5 and V is TRBV6-1, with a tentative D call TRBD1 (6 bases). The germline V gene has CDR1 MNHNS and CDR2 SASEGT. Trimming cost V 11 bases and J 4 bases, with 18 bases left between them. The CDR3 is 14 amino acids. The CDR3 nucleotides are TGTGCCGGGGGGCCCCTGCCCGCAAATCAGCCCCAGCATTTT. Its translation is CAGGPLPANQPQHF.

The chain is built from TRBV3-1 and TRBJ1-6; maybe TRBD1 (6 bases). Germline V lookup: CDR1 LGHDT, CDR2 YNNKEL (reference sequence). CDR3 length: 17 amino acids. Trimming removed 2 bases at V and 8 bases at J, with 19 bases between. For the CDR3, the DNA is TGTGCCAGCAGCCAACATAAGCTCTTGGGGGCGGATTCACCCCTCCACTTT. This codes for CASSQHKLLGADSPLHF.

The V call is TRBV20-1, the J call TRBJ2-3, with D possibly matching TRBD1 (5 bases). CDR1 is DFQATT, CDR2 SNEGSKA, per germline (reference sequence). The ends were cut back, 3 bases at V and 0 bases at J, with 16 bases in the middle. CDR3 length: 16 residues. This CDR3 reads CSARIVRQGSTDTQYF. CDR3 coding DNA: TGCAGTGCTAGGATAGTACGGCAGGGAAGCACAGATACGCAGTATTTT.

The chain recombines TRBV27 with TRBJ2-1; the match to TRBD2 covers 14 bases. The CDR3 has 17 amino acids. Germline loops: CDR1 MNHEY, CDR2 SMNVEV (reference sequence). With 5 bases clipped from V and 8 bases from J, the junction kept 11 bases outside the gene matches. The CDR3 reads CASSPPPGLAGGHEQFF. CDR3 DNA: TGTGCCAGCAGTCCTCCCCCCGGACTAGCGGGGGGTCATGAGCAGTTCTTC.

The chain combines TRBV19 with TRBJ2-2; D perhaps matches TRBD2 (6 bases). CDR1 is LNHDA and CDR2 is SQIVND in the germline V gene (reference sequence). V was clipped by 5 bases and J by 1 base, with 14 bases between them. The CDR3 loop spans 16 amino acids. The CDR3 DNA follows: TGTGCCAGTAGTGAGGACTATCCGGGGAACACCGGGGAGCTGTTTTTT. This sequence encodes CASSEDYPGNTGELFF.

This clonotype was detected many times. The chain carries TRBV7-2 and TRBJ2-1; D is ambiguous. The V end lost 1 base, the J end lost 0 bases, and 7 bases lay between the germline ends. The CDR3 runs 15 residues. Germline V gives CDR1 SGHTA, CDR2 FQGNSA. The chain's CDR3 is CASSLGSVSYNEQFF. The CDR3, as DNA: TGTGCCAGCAGCTTAGGGTCAGTCTCCTACAATGAGCAGTTCTTC.

This clonotype appeared a few times. This chain links TRBV6-1 with TRBJ2-5; D not certain. The V gene lost 8 bases and the J gene lost 4 bases, with 5 bases spanning the gap. The CDR3 has 10 amino acids. Germline V gene data show CDR1 as MNHNS and CDR2 as SASEGT. The CDR3 DNA follows: TGTGCCAGCGAGCGAGAGACCCAGTACTTC. It is translated as CASERETQYF.

In its sample, this clonotype was seen a few times. The V call is TRBV7-2, the J call TRBJ1-2, with 8 bases lining up with TRBD1. The CDR3 is made up of 16 amino acids. After removal of 4 bases from V and 2 bases from J, the junction contained 9 bases not matched to a gene. Germline values: CDR1 SGHTA, CDR2 FQGNSA. The chain's CDR3 is CASSSGTGGNNYGYTF. The CDR3 DNA sequence: TGTGCCAGCAGCTCCGGCACAGGGGGAAACAACTATGGCTACACCTTC.

The rearrangement links TRBV6-6 to TRBJ2-5; TRBD2 matches 9 bases. This CDR3 region has 15 residues. V was pared by 0 bases and J by 9 bases, with 8 bases of the junction left unmatched. Germline V gene sequence: CDR1 MNHNY, CDR2 SVGAGI (reference sequence). In DNA form, the CDR3 reads TGTGCCAGCAGTTACTCTAGCGGGAGCCGAAAGGCCCAGTACTTC. Its translation is CASSYSSGSRKAQYF.

Only a few counts were recorded for this clonotype. This chain uses TRBV4-1 with TRBJ2-7; 10 bases agree with TRBD1. The CDR3 extends over 14 amino acids. The germline V gene has CDR1 MGHRA and CDR2 YSYEKL. J was trimmed by 3 bases and V by 2 bases; bases with no gene match: 1. The CDR3 coding sequence is TGCGCCAGCAGCCAACGGACAGGGGGCTACGAGCAGTACTTC. Its protein product is CASSQRTGGYEQYF.

In this sample, this clonotype turned up once. The chain links TRBV6-6 to TRBJ2-1; the match to TRBD2 covers 9 bases. The germline CDR1 and CDR2 sequences are MNHNY and SVGAGI (reference sequence). With 7 bases clipped from V and 3 bases from J, the junction kept 1 base outside the gene matches. The CDR3 extends over 13 amino acids. The CDR3, as DNA: TGTGCCAGCACTAGCGGGAACTACAATGAGCAGTTCTTC. It codes for CASTSGNYNEQFF.